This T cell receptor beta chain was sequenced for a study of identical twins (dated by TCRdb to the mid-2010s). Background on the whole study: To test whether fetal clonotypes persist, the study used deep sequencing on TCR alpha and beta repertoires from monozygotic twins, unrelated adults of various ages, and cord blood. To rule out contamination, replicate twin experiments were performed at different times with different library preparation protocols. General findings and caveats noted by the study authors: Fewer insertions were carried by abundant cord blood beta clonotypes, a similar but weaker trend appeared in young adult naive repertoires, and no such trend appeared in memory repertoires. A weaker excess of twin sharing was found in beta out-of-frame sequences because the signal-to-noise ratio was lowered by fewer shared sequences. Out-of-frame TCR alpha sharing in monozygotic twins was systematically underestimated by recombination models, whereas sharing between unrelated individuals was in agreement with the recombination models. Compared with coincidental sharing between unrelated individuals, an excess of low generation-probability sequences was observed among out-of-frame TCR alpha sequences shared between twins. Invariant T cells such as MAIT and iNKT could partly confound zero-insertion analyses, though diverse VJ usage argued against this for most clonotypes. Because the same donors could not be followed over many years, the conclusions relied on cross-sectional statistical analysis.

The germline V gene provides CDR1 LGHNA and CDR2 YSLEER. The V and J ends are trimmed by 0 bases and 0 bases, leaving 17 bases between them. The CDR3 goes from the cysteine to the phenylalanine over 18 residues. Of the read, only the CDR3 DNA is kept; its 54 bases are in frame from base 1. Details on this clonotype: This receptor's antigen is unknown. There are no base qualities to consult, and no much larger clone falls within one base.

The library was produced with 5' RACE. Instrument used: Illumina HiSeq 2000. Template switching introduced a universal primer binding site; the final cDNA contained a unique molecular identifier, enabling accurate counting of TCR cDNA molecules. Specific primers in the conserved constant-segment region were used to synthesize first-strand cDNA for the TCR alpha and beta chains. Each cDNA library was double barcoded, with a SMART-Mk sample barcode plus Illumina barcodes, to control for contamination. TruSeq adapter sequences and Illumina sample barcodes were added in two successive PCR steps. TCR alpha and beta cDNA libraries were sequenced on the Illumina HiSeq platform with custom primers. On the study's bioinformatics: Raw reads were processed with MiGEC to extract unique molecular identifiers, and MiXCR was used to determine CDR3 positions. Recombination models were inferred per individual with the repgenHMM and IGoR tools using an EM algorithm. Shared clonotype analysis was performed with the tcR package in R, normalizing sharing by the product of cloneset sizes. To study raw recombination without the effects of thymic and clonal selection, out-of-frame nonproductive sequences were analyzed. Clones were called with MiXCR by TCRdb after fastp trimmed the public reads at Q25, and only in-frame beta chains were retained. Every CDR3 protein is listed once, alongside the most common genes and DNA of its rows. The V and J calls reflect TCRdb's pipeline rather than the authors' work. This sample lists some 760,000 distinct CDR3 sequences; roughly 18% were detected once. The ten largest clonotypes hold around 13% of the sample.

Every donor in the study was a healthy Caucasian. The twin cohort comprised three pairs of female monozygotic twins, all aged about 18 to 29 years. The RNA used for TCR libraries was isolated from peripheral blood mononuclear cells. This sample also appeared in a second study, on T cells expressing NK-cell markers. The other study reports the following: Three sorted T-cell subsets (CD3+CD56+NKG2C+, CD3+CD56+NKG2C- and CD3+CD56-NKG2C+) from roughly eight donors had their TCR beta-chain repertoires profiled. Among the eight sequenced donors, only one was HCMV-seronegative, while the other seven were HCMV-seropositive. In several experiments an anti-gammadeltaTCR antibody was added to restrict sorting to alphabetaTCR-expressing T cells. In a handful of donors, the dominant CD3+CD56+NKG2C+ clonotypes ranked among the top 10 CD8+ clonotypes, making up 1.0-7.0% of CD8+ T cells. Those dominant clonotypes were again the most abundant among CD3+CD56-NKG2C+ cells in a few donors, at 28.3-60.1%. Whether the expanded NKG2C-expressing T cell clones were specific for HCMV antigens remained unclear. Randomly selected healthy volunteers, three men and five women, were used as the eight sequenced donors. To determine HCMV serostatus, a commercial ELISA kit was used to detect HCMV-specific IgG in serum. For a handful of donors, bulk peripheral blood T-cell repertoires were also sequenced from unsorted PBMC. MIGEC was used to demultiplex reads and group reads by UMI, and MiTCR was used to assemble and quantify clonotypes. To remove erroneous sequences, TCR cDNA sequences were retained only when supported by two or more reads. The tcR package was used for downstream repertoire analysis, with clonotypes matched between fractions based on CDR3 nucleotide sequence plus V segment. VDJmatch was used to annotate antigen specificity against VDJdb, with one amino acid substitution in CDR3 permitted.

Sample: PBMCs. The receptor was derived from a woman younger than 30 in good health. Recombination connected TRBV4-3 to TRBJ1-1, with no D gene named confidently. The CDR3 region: CASSQDLLGGGVNTEAFF. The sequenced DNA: TGCGCCAGCAGCCAAGATCTTTTAGGCGGCGGAGTGAACACTGAAGCTTTCTTT.